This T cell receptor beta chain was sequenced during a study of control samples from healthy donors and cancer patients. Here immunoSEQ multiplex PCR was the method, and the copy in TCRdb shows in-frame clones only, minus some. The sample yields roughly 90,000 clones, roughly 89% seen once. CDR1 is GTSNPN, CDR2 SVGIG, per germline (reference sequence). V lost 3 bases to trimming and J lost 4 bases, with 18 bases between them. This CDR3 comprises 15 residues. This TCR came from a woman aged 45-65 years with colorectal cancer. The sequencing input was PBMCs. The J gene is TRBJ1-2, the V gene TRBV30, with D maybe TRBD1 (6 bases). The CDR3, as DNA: TGTGCCTGGAGCGACGACCTCCGGGGGGCCTATGGCTACACCTTC. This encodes CAWSDDLRGAYGYTF.